This paragraph reports one T cell receptor (beta chain). The target of this receptor is not known. No clone much larger than this one lies a single base away; base qualities are absent. This entry comes from a study of shared clonotypes between healthy human individuals (TCRdb year 2020). Regarding the study in general: The cohort comprised two women and a few men aged 18 to 49 years. Different laboratories and diverse techniques were used to prepare libraries and sequence TCR repertoires, to increase sequencing depth and limit assay-specific biases. Each donor's leukapheresis produced roughly between about 0.9 and 9.5 billion PBMCs. For each donor, three plates each were used for CD4 naive and CD4 memory, two plates were used for CD8 naive, and one plate was used for CD8 memory. To estimate repertoire size and how much clonotypes are shared between individuals, the study performed deep sequencing of blood TCR repertoires from 4 to 6 healthy adults.

CD8 naive samples were CD45RO-negative cells positively selected for CCR7, giving a CD45RA+CCR7+ population that excluded TemRA cells. The donors were healthy, HIV-negative adults with no recently reported acute infections or vaccinations. All donors were Caucasian adults living in Nashville, Tennessee, USA. Blood was collected by leukapheresis, and PBMCs were isolated by Ficoll-Histopaque density gradient centrifugation and then cryopreserved in liquid nitrogen vapor phase. Analytical flow cytometry was used to check the purity and quantity of every magnetically sorted T cell population. Each sorted fraction had its genomic DNA isolated and then quantified by UV absorbance on a Nanodrop 2000c. The research as a whole found: Incomplete sequencing was indicated by rarefaction of sorted-subset datasets, despite the large sequencing depth. Sampling was limited to blood, and TCR repertoires in tissue likely differ from TCR repertoires in blood. About 5% of naive CD4, roughly 3.6% of naive CD8, 2.3% of memory CD4, and around 0.42% of memory CD8 clonotypes were shared across a few donors. Naive subsets generally had larger estimated clonotype richness than memory subsets. Higher generation probabilities were observed for clonotypes shared by all four sorted-subset donors than for non-shared clonotypes. The small number of donors limited the genetic and exposure-history diversity represented. Pairwise subsampling indicated that sequencing depth was expected to affect the degree of clonotype sharing among donors.

Using the deep immunoSEQ assay, multiplex PCR amplified TCR CDR3 regions from genomic DNA. Extracted genomic DNA from each cell subset was distributed evenly across all wells of several immunoSEQ 96-well plates, and each plate was treated as a replicate. For sorted subsets, 200 ng of genomic DNA, equivalent to 30,000 or so T cell genomes, went into each replicate PCR. The purified libraries were quantified using a Qubit 3.0 fluorometer, sized with a Bioanalyzer 2100, and then quantified again using the KAPA Library Quantification kit. Every immunoSEQ 96-well plate was sequenced on a separate single-read 150-cycle Illumina NextSeq 550 flow cell. The source study handled its data this way. Because only junctional sequences without quality scores were contained in the immunoSEQ output, filtering matching that applied to full-length reads could not be performed. To assign V/J genes and CDR3, sequences were annotated against IMGT germline references using PyIR, a Python wrapper for IgBLAST v1.9. Any read was removed if the V/J assignment was weak (E-value above 1e-6), the CDR3 was missing, or the read contained stop codons, out-of-frame junctions, or ambiguous translated residues. V3J clonotypes were defined as sequences sharing the same inferred V gene, J gene, and CDR3 amino acid sequence. Percentage overlap between repertoires was computed as shared unique clonotypes divided by the size of the smaller repertoire. RTK rarefaction, the Chao1 estimator, and Recon v2.1 estimates of unobserved clonotypes were used to assess repertoire richness. Generation probabilities for all TCRbeta clonotypes obtained by the gDNA method from a few donors were computed using OLGA. The source is immuneACCESS, and TCRdb retained only in-frame sequences with V and J called. Part of the clones is not carried over; for the studies checked, unresolved V genes explain less than half of this, and the remainder is unexplained. That table gives V, J and clone size, and the DNA gave D and trimming. This sample is represented by approximately 650,000 clones; 95% to 96% of them were singletons. 0.085% to 0.11% of the sample goes to the ten largest clones.

CDR1 and CDR2, per the germline V gene (reference sequence), are MNHEY and SMNVEV. The cysteine opens and the phenylalanine closes a CDR3 of 11 amino acids. The entry retains the CDR3 DNA only, 33 bases that are in frame from base 1. The V and J ends are trimmed by 4 bases and 4 bases, leaving 3 bases between them. The rearrangement combines TRBV27 with TRBJ2-3, with an unclear D gene assignment. This sequence originates from a woman aged 25 to 39 in good health. Sequenced sample: naive CD8+ T cells sorted from blood. The cell subset or site label for this specimen denotes: CD45RA+CCR7+. The DNA is TGTGCCAGCAGTTGGGCAGATACGCAGTATTTT. It encodes CASSWADTQYF.